A selection of T cell receptor beta chains follows, all from one sample in a study of identical twins. A single record per CDR3 protein comes from TCRdb applying MiXCR to the 5' RACE reads. This table has about 900,000 distinct CDR3 sequences, 9% to 15% appearing once. The sample also formed part of further work on yellow fever vaccine responses in identical twins.

The sample was PBMCs. The receptor source for this set is a woman younger than 35 in good health. CDR3s include the opening cysteine and the closing phenylalanine or tryptophan. D genes are given only for firm matches. A row's size may be missing; if present it is once, few, many or a size class.

CASSQLAAPTDTQYF	TGTGCCAGCAGCCAACTAGCGGCCCCCACAGATACGCAGTATTTT	NA	TRBD2	TRBV3-1	TRBJ2-3
CASSKAGQNSPLHF	TGTGCCAGCAGTAAAGCGGGACAGAATTCACCCCTCCACTTT	few	TRBD1	TRBV9	TRBJ1-6
CSATNRGSTGELFF	TGCAGTGCTACAAACAGGGGAAGCACCGGGGAGCTGTTTTTT	NA	TRBD1	TRBV20-1	TRBJ2-2
CASSLSPAGVYEQYF	TGTGCCAGCAGCTTATCCCCAGCGGGGGTTTACGAGCAGTACTTC	few	TRBD2	TRBV7-8	TRBJ2-7
CASSQNRALTGELFF	TGCGCCAGCAGCCAGAACCGGGCGCTCACCGGGGAGCTGTTTTTT	few	NA	TRBV4-1	TRBJ2-2
CATRYRDRGLPNQPQHF	TGTGCCACGAGATACCGGGACAGGGGGCTTCCCAATCAGCCCCAGCATTTT	few	TRBD1	TRBV25-1	TRBJ1-5
CSAREGGGGPFF	TGCAGTGCTAGAGAGGGAGGAGGGGGGCCTTTCTTT	NA	NA	TRBV20-1	TRBJ1-1
CASSQKPGQGLNQPQHF	TGCGCCAGCAGCCAAAAACCGGGACAGGGATTAAATCAGCCCCAGCATTTT	NA	TRBD1	TRBV4-1	TRBJ1-5
CASERGNEQYF	TGCGCCAGCGAACGAGGGAACGAGCAGTACTTC	NA	NA	TRBV5-1	TRBJ2-7
CASSPLGQETGELFF	TGTGCCAGCTCACCATTGGGACAGGAGACCGGGGAGCTGTTTTTT	NA	TRBD1	TRBV18	TRBJ2-2
CSAMFGSDNNEQFF	TGCAGTGCTATGTTCGGGAGTGATAACAATGAGCAGTTCTTC	NA	NA	TRBV20-1	TRBJ2-1
CATGQIEETQYF	TGTGCCACCGGACAGATAGAAGAGACCCAGTACTTC	NA	NA	TRBV28	TRBJ2-5
CASSLLRALADTQYF	TGTGCCAGCAGCTTGTTGCGGGCTCTCGCAGATACGCAGTATTTT	few	NA	TRBV7-8	TRBJ2-3
CASSETLNTEAFF	TGCGCCAGCAGCGAAACTTTGAACACTGAAGCTTTCTTT	NA	NA	TRBV5-1	TRBJ1-1
CASSLAGQGATNQPQHF	TGTGCCAGCAGCTTAGCGGGCCAGGGGGCGACGAATCAGCCCCAGCATTTT	NA	TRBD1	TRBV7-9	TRBJ1-5
CSAIRAGGQTGELFF	TGCAGTGCCATAAGGGCGGGGGGGCAGACCGGGGAGCTGTTTTTT	NA	TRBD2	TRBV20-1	TRBJ2-2
CASRPNAGTTSLETQYF	TGTGCCAGCAGACCAAACGCTGGGACTACTTCCTTAGAGACCCAGTACTTC	NA	TRBD2	TRBV7-9	TRBJ2-5
CASSEEIAGGRNEQFF	TGTGCCAGCAGTGAGGAAATAGCGGGGGGGCGGAATGAGCAGTTCTTC	few	TRBD2	TRBV6-4	TRBJ2-1
CAISESSGSYNEQFF	TGTGCCATCAGTGAGTCCAGCGGGAGCTACAATGAGCAGTTCTTC	many	TRBD2	TRBV10-3	TRBJ2-1
CASKRFNYGYTF	TGTGCCAGTAAGAGGTTCAACTATGGCTACACCTTC	few	NA	TRBV19	TRBJ1-2
CASSESHRLEAFF	TGTGCCAGCAGCGAATCCCACAGACTTGAAGCTTTCTTT	NA	NA	TRBV3-1	TRBJ1-1
CASSLDFWGTARSNQPQHF	TGTGCCAGCAGTTTAGACTTTTGGGGGACAGCCCGTAGCAATCAGCCCCAGCATTTT	NA	TRBD1	TRBV28	TRBJ1-5
CASSQDMDYRYEQYF	TGTGCCAGCAGCCAAGATATGGACTATCGCTACGAGCAGTACTTC	few	NA	TRBV4-2	TRBJ2-7
CASSFTSDYTDTQYF	TGTGCCAGCAGCTTCACTTCGGACTACACAGATACGCAGTATTTT	NA	NA	TRBV7-9	TRBJ2-3
CASRSGDRRNTIYF	TGTGCCAGCAGGTCGGGGGACCGAAGAAACACCATATATTTT	few	NA	TRBV11-3	TRBJ1-3
CASSQAGAQDF	TGTGCCAGCAGCCAAGCGGGGGCGCAGGACTTC	NA	NA	TRBV3-1	TRBJ1-2
CSAREVGLAGPYNEQFF	TGCAGTGCTAGAGAAGTGGGACTAGCGGGACCCTACAATGAGCAGTTCTTC	many	TRBD2	TRBV20-1	TRBJ2-1
CASSLSPIAGGSEQFF	TGTGCCAGCAGCTTATCTCCTATAGCGGGAGGTAGTGAGCAGTTCTTC	NA	TRBD2	TRBV11-3	TRBJ2-1
CASSLVTSGANEQFF	TGTGCCAGCAGTTTGGTCACTAGCGGGGCCAATGAGCAGTTCTTC	few	TRBD2	TRBV12-3/TRBV12-4	TRBJ2-1
CAISERRDGETQYF	TGTGCCATCAGTGAAAGGAGGGACGGAGAGACCCAGTACTTC	many	NA	TRBV10-3	TRBJ2-5
CASRLSGGRDNEQFF	TGTGCCAGCAGACTAAGCGGGGGAAGGGACAATGAGCAGTTCTTC	many	TRBD2	TRBV7-9	TRBJ2-1
CASTSGNTIYF	TGTGCCAGCACCTCTGGAAACACCATATATTTT	many	NA	TRBV6-5	TRBJ1-3
CASSQGVRGEAFF	TGTGCCAGCAGCCAAGGGGTTAGGGGTGAAGCTTTCTTT	NA	NA	TRBV3-1	TRBJ1-1
CSANPGQGNTEAFF	TGCAGTGCTAATCCGGGACAGGGGAACACTGAAGCTTTCTTT	NA	TRBD1	TRBV20-1	TRBJ1-1
CSAIQGAEVTEAFF	TGCAGTGCCATACAGGGGGCCGAAGTGACTGAAGCTTTCTTT	NA	TRBD1	TRBV20-1	TRBJ1-1
CASSQEGAITDTQYF	TGTGCCAGCAGCCAAGAGGGAGCCATCACAGATACGCAGTATTTT	NA	NA	TRBV4-2	TRBJ2-3
CASSQVSGKSNQPQHF	TGTGCCAGCAGCCAAGTTTCCGGGAAAAGCAATCAGCCCCAGCATTTT	few	NA	TRBV7-9	TRBJ1-5
CASSPQVGQGAFENYGYTF	TGTGCCAGCTCACCGCAAGTAGGACAGGGGGCATTTGAAAACTATGGCTACACCTTC	NA	TRBD1	TRBV18	TRBJ1-2
CASSHPGFGSATNEKLFF	TGCGCCAGCAGCCACCCCGGGTTCGGGAGTGCAACTAATGAAAAACTGTTTTTT	NA	NA	TRBV4-1	TRBJ1-4
CASSQDLTQGNEQFF	TGTGCCAGCAGCCAAGATCTCACCCAGGGCAATGAGCAGTTCTTC	few	NA	TRBV4-2	TRBJ2-1
CSATPITGAYTDTQYF	TGCAGTGCTACCCCAATAACAGGGGCCTACACAGATACGCAGTATTTT	NA	TRBD1	TRBV20-1	TRBJ2-3
CASSLWGGSDTEAFF	TGTGCCAGCAGTTTATGGGGGGGGTCGGACACTGAAGCTTTCTTT	few	NA	TRBV27	TRBJ1-1
CATTKGQGDTDTQYF	TGTGCCACCACAAAAGGGCAGGGCGACACAGATACGCAGTATTTT	few	NA	TRBV24-1	TRBJ2-3
CATSGGGAARETQYF	TGTGCCACCAGTGGGGGGGGCGCGGCCAGGGAGACCCAGTACTTC	few	NA	TRBV24-1	TRBJ2-5
CASSWTSGRADEQYF	TGTGCCAGCAGTTGGACTAGCGGGAGGGCCGACGAGCAGTACTTC	NA	TRBD2	TRBV12-3/TRBV12-4	TRBJ2-7
CASSQDMERGGSYEQYF	TGCGCCAGCAGCCAAGATATGGAGCGGGGCGGATCCTACGAGCAGTACTTC	NA	TRBD2	TRBV4-1	TRBJ2-7
CSARSTGGVGSPLHF	TGCAGTGCTAGATCGACAGGGGGTGTTGGTTCACCCCTCCACTTT	many	TRBD1	TRBV20-1	TRBJ1-6
CASSPSSKGGEQFF	TGTGCCAGCTCACCTAGCTCTAAAGGCGGTGAGCAGTTCTTC	NA	NA	TRBV18	TRBJ2-1
CASSRGVLGTDTQYF	TGTGCCAGCAGCCGAGGTGTCCTCGGTACAGATACGCAGTATTTT	many	NA	TRBV7-2	TRBJ2-3
CASSIVGGLTYNEQFF	TGTGCCAGTAGTATAGTCGGGGGGCTGACCTACAATGAGCAGTTCTTC	few	NA	TRBV19	TRBJ2-1
CSVEDRTSDRLTGELFF	TGCAGCGTTGAAGACCGCACCTCGGACAGACTGACCGGGGAGCTGTTTTTT	NA	NA	TRBV29-1	TRBJ2-2